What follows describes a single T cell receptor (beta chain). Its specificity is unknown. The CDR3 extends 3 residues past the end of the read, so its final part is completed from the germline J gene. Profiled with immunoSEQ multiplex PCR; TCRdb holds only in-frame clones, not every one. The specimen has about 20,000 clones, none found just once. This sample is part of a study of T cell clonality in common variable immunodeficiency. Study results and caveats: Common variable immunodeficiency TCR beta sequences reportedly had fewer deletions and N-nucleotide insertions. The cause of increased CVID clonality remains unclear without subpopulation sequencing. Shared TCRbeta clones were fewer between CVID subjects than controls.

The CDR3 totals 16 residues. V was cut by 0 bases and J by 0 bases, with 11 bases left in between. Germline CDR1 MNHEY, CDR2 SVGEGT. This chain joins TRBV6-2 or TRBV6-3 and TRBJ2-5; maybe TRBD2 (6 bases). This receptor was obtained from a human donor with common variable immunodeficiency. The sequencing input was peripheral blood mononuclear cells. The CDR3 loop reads CASSYSAGLYQETQYF. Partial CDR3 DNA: TGTGCCAGCAGTTACTCCGCGGGGCTGTACCAAGAGACC.